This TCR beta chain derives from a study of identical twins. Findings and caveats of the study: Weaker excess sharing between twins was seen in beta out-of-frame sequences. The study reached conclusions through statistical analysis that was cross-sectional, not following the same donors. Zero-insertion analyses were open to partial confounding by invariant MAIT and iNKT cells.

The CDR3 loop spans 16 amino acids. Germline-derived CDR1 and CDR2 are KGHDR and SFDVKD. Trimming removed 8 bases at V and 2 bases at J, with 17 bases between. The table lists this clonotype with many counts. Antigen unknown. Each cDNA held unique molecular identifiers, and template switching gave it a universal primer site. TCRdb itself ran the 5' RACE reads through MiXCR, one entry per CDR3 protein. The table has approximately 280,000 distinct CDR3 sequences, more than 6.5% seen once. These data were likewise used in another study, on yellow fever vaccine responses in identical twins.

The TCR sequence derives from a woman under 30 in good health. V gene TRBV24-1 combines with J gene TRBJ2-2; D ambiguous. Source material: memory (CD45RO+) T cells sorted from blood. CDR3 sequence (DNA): TGTGCCACCATGAACAGTGTCGAGCGAAACACCGGGGAGCTGTTTTTT. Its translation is CATMNSVERNTGELFF.